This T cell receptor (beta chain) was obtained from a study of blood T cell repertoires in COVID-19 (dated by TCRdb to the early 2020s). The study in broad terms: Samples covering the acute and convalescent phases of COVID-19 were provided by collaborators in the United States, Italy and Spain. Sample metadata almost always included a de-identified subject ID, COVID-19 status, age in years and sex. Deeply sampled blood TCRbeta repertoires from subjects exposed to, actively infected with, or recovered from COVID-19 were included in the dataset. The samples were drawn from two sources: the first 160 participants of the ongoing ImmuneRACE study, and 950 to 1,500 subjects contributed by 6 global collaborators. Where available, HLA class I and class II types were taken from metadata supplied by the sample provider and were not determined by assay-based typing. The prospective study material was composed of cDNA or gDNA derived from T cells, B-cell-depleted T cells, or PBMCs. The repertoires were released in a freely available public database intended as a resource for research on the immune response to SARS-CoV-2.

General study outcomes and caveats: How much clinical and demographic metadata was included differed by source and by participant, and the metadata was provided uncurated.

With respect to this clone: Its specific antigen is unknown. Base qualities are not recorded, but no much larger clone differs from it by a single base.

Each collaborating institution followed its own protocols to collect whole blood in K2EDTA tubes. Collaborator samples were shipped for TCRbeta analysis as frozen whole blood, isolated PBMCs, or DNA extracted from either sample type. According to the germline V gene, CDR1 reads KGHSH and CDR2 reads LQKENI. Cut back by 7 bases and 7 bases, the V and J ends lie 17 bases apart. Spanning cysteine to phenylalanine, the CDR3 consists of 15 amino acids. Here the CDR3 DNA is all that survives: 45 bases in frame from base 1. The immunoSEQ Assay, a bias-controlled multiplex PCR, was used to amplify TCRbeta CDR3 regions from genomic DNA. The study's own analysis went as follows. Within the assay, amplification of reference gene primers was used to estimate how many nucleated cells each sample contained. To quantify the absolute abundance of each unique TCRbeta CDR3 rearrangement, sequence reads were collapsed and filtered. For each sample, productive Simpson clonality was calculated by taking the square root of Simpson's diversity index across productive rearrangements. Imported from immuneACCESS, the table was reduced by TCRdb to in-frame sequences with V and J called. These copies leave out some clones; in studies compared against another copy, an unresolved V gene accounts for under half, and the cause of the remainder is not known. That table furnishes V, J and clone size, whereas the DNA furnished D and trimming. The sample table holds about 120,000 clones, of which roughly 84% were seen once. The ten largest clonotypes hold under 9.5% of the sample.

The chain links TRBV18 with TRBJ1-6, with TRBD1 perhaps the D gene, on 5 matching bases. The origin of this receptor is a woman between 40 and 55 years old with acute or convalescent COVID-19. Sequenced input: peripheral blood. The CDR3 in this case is CASCILDRGNSPLHF. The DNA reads TGTGCCAGCTGCATTCTGGACCGGGGGAATTCACCCCTCCACTTT.